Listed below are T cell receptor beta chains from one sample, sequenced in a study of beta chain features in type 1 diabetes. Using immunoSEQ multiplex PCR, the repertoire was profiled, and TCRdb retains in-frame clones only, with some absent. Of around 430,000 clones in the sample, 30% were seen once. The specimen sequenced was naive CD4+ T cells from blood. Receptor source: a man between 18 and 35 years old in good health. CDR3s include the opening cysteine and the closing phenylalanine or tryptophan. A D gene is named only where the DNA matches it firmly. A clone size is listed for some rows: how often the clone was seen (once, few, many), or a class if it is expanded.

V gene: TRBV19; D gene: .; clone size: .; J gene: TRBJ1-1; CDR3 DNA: TGTGCCAGTAGTATCGGGGACCGGAACACTGAAGCTTTCTTT; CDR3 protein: CASSIGDRNTEAFF
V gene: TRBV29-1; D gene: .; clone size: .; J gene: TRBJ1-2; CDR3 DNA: TGCAGCGCCCTTGTCAGTGGCTATGGCTACACCTTC; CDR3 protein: CSALVSGYGYTF
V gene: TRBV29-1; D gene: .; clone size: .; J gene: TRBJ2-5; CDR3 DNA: TGCAGCGTTGCCGGACCCCAAGAGACCCAGTACTTC; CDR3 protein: CSVAGPQETQYF
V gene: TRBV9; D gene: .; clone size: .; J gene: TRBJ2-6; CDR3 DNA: TGTGCCAGCAGCGTGATCGGGTCTGGGGCCAACGTCCTGACTTTC; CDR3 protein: CASSVIGSGANVLTF
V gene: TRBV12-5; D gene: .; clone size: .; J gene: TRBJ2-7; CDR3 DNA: TGTGCTAGTGGTACGGACAGAACGTACGAGCAGTACTTC; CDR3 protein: CASGTDRTYEQYF
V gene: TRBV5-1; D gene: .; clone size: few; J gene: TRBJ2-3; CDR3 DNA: TGCGCCAGCAGCTTGGACCACTACACAGATACGCAGTATTTT; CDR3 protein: CASSLDHYTDTQYF
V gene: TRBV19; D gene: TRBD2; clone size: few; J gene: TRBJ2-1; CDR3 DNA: TGTGCCAGTAGTATACGACTAGCGGGAACCAATGAGCAGTTCTTC; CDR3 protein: CASSIRLAGTNEQFF
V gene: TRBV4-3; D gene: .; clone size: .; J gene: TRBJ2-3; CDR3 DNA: TGCGCCAGCAGCCAAGTGGTGGGCCCCGGGGGCAACACAGATACGCAGTATTTT; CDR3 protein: CASSQVVGPGGNTDTQYF
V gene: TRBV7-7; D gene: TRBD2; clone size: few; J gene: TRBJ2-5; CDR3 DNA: TGTGCCAGCAGCTTGTCGGGACTAGCGGGATTGAGGGAGACCCAGTACTTC; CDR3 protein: CASSLSGLAGLRETQYF
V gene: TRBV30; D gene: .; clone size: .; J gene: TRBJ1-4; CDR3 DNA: TGTGCCTGGAGTGCACGGACAGAGGCTAATGAAAAACTGTTTTTT; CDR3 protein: CAWSARTEANEKLFF
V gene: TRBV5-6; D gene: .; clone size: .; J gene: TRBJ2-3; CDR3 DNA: TGTGCCAGCAGCTTGGACTTCGGGACTAGCACAGATACGCAGTATTTT; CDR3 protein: CASSLDFGTSTDTQYF
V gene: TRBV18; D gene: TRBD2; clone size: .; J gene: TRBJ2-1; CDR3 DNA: TGTGCCAGCTCACCTTCTAGCGGGGAGGACAATGAGCAGTTCTTC; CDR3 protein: CASSPSSGEDNEQFF
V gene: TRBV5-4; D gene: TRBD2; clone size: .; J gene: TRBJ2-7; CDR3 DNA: TGTGCCAGCAGCTTAAAACGAGCGGGAAGCTCCTACGAGCAGTACTTC; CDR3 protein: CASSLKRAGSSYEQYF
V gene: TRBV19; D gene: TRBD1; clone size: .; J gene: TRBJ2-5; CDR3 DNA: TGTGCTTCGGACAGGGGAAGTTTGGGAGAGACCCAGTACTTC; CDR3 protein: CASDRGSLGETQYF
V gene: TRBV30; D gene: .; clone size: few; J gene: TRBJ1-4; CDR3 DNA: TGTGCCTGGAGTGTCAAGGGGTATGCTAATGAAAAACTGTTTTTT; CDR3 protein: CAWSVKGYANEKLFF
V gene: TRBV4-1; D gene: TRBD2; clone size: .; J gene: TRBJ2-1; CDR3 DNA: TGCGCCAGCAGCGGGACTACCTGGCTAGCGGGAGGGACGTTCTTC; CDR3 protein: CASSGTTWLAGGTFF
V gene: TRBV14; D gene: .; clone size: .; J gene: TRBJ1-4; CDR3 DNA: TGTGCCAGCAGCCGCTCGTGGGGGGAAAAACTGTTTTTT; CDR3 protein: CASSRSWGEKLFF
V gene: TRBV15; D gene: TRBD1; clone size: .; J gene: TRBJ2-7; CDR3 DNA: TGTGCCACCAGCACCGGCGGCGTCAGGGGGCGATCCCTGAGTGAGCAGTACTTC; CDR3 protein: CATSTGGVRGRSLSEQYF
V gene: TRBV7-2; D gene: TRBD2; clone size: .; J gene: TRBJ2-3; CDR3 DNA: TGTGCCAGCAGAGGCGGGAGGGCCAAAGATACGCAGTATTTT; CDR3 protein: CASRGGRAKDTQYF
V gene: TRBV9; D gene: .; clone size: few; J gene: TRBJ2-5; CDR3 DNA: TGTGCCAGCAGCGGTGGGGTACGCCAAGAGACCCAGTACTTC; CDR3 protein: CASSGGVRQETQYF
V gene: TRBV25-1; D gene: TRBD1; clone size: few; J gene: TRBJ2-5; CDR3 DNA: TGTGCCAGCAGTTTCCCGGGGACAGCCTGGGGAGAGACCCAGTACTTC; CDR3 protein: CASSFPGTAWGETQYF
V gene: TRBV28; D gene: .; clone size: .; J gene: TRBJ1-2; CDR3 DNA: TGTGCCAGCAGTCTGGTGGGCTATGGCTACACCTTC; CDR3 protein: CASSLVGYGYTF
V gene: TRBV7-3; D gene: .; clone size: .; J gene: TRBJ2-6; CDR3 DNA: TGTGCCAGCAGCTTGACGTCTGGGGCCAACGTCCTGACTTTC; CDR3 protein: CASSLTSGANVLTF
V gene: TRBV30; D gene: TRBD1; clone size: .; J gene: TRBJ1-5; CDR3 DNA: TGTGCCTGGAGTGTAACAGGGGGCAATCAGCCCCAGCATTTT; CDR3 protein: CAWSVTGGNQPQHF
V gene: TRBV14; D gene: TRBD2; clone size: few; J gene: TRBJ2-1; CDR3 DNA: TGTGCCAGCAGCCAAGGGTGGGGGACTAGAGGGAATGAGCAGTTCTTC; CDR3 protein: CASSQGWGTRGNEQFF
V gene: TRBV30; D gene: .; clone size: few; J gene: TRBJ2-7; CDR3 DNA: TGTGCCTGGAGTGAGGACTACGTCTACGAGCAGTACTTC; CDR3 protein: CAWSEDYVYEQYF
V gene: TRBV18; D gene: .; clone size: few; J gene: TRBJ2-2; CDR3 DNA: TGTGCCAGCTCACCTCAGGATTCCGGGGAGCTGTTTTTT; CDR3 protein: CASSPQDSGELFF
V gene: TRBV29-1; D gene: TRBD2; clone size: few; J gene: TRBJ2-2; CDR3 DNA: TGCACCCCCCGGGGGGGGCCCGGGGAGCTGTTTTTT; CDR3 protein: CTPRGGPGELFF
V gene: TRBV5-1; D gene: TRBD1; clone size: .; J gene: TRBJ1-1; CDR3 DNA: TGCGCCAGCAGCTCAGTGACAGGGGAGGCTGAAGCTTTCTTT; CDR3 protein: CASSSVTGEAEAFF
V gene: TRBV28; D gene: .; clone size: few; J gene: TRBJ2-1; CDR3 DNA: TGTGCCAGCAGTTTATTACAGCTCTCCTACAATGAGCAGTTCTTC; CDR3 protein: CASSLLQLSYNEQFF
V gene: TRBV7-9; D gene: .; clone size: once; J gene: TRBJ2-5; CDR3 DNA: TGTGCCAGCAGCTTAGGGGCACGAGAGACCCAGTACTTC; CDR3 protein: CASSLGARETQYF
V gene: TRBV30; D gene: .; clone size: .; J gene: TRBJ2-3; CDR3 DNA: TGTGCCTGGAGTTCGGGGAGCACAGATACGCAGTATTTT; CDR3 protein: CAWSSGSTDTQYF
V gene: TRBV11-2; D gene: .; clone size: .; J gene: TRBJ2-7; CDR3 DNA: TGTGCCAGCAGCTTATACGTCGGAGTGGGCTACGAGCAGTACTTC; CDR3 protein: CASSLYVGVGYEQYF
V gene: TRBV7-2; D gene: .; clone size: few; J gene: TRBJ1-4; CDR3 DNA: TGTGCCAGCAGCATTAGGCAGGGTGAAAAACTGTTTTTT; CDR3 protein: CASSIRQGEKLFF
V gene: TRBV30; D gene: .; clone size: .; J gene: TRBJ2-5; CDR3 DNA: TGTGCCTGGAGAGCCGGCGGGGCGGAGACCCAGTACTTC; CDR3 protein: CAWRAGGAETQYF
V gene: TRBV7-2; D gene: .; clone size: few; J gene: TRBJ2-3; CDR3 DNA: TGTGCCAGCAGCTCCCCCTCGCGGGCAGATACGCAGTATTTT; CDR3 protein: CASSSPSRADTQYF